This TCR beta chain was sequenced in a study of T cells in Graves' hyperthyroidism and ophthalmopathy. RNA transcripts provided the source from which TCR beta CDR3 regions were amplified. First-round RT-PCR of the TCR CDR3 relied on the HTBI primer set. TCRdb re-called the multiplex PCR reads with MiXCR, one entry per CDR3 protein. Of approximately 600,000 distinct CDR3 sequences listed, roughly 14% were seen once; the top ten hold around 4.1%. This clonotype occurred many times. Active moderate-to-severe ophthalmopathy, Clinical Activity Score at least 3, NOSPECS at least 4, under 3 months' duration. The receptor was isolated from a middle-aged woman with Graves' ophthalmopathy. Material for sequencing was blood.

CDR3 DNA: TGTGCCAGCAGCTCCGGGGGGGAAGAGACCCAGTACTTC. Translating it yields CASSSGGEETQYF. The V call is TRBV7-9, the J call TRBJ2-5; 8 positions match TRBD2. Germline V CDR1 and CDR2: SEHNR, FQNEAQ (reference sequence). The CDR3 consists of 13 residues. Trimming took 4 bases from V and 3 from J; bases not matched to a gene: 1.